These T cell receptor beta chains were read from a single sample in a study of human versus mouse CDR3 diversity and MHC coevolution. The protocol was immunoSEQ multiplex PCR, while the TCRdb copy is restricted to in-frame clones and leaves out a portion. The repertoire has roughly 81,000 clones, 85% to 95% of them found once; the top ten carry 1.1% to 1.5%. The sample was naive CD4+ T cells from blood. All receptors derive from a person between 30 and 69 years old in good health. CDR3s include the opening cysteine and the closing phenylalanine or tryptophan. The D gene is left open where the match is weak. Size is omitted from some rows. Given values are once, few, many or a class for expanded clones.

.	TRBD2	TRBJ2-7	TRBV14	CASSQYGTSGRAAYF	TGTGCCAGCAGCCAATACGGGACTAGCGGGAGGGCCGCGTACTTC
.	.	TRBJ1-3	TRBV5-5	CASSLDGGTGGNTIYF	TGTGCCAGCAGCTTGGATGGGGGCACGGGGGGAAACACCATATATTTT
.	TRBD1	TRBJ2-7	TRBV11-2	CASSLAQGASYEQYF	TGTGCCAGCAGCTTAGCACAGGGGGCCTCCTACGAGCAGTACTTC
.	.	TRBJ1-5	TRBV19	CASSTHRGNQPQHF	TGTGCCAGTAGTACTCACAGGGGCAATCAGCCCCAGCATTTT
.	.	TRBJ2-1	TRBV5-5	CASSLLLVVSNEQFF	TGTGCCAGCAGCTTGTTACTAGTAGTTTCCAATGAGCAGTTCTTC
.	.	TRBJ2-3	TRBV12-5	CASGFEGTDTQYF	TGTGCTAGTGGTTTCGAGGGAACAGATACGCAGTATTTT
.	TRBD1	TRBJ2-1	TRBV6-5	CASRGDRQTYNEQFF	TGTGCCAGCAGGGGGGACAGGCAGACCTACAATGAGCAGTTCTTC
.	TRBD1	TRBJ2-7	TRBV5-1	CASSLGQGPYEQYF	TGCGCCAGCAGCCTCGGACAGGGCCCCTACGAGCAGTACTTC
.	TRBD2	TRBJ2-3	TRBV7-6	CASSLADGAGDTQYF	TGTGCCAGCAGCTTAGCGGACGGAGCGGGGGATACGCAGTATTTT
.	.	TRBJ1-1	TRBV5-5	CASSLDRVTEAFF	TGTGCCAGCAGCTTGGACAGGGTCACTGAAGCTTTCTTT
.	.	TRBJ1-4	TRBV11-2	CASSFSDAIRGEKLFF	TGTGCCAGCAGCTTCTCAGACGCCATTCGGGGTGAAAAACTGTTTTTT
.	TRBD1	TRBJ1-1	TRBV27	CASSFAGGTEAFF	TGTGCCAGCAGTTTTGCAGGGGGCACTGAAGCTTTCTTT
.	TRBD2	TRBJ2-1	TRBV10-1	CAASRGRSYNEQFF	TGCGCCGCCAGCCGCGGGAGGAGTTACAATGAGCAGTTCTTC
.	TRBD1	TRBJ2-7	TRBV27	CASSVYRGEQYF	TGTGCCAGCAGTGTATACAGGGGCGAGCAGTACTTC
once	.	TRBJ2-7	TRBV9	CASSPMIRDYEQYF	TGTGCCAGCAGCCCTATGATCCGAGACTACGAGCAGTACTTC
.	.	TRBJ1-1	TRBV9	CASSGGVVNTEAFF	TGTGCCAGCAGCGGGGGGGTGGTGAACACTGAAGCTTTCTTT
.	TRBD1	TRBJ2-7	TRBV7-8	CASSQLSRQGANRLTYEQYF	TGTGCCAGCAGCCAATTGTCACGACAGGGGGCTAACCGACTTACCTACGAGCAGTACTTC
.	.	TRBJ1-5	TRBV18	CAGSPAGAKDQPQHF	TGTGCCGGCTCACCGGCGGGGGCTAAAGATCAGCCCCAGCATTTT
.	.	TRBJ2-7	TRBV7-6	CASSLAGVQGPYEQYF	TGTGCCAGCAGCTTAGCAGGGGTGCAGGGCCCCTACGAGCAGTACTTC
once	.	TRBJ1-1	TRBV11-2	CASSPRTPNTEAFF	TGTGCCAGCAGCCCCCGGACACCGAACACTGAAGCTTTCTTT
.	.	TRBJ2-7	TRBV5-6	CASSLAGGRRTYEQYF	TGTGCCAGCAGCTTGGCCGGCGGGCGCAGGACCTACGAGCAGTACTTC
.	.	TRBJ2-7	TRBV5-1	CASSLERGNYEQYF	TGCGCCAGCAGCTTGGAAAGGGGGAACTACGAGCAGTACTTC
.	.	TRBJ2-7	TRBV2	CASSESHSGQYF	TGTGCCAGCAGTGAAAGCCACTCCGGGCAGTACTTC
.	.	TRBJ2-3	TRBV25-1	CASSVRDTQYF	TGTGCCAGCAGTGTCCGGGATACGCAGTATTTT
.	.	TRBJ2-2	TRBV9	CASTLGLSVLGGELFF	TGTGCCAGCACCCTCGGACTCTCCGTCCTCGGAGGGGAGCTGTTTTTT
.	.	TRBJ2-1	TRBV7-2	CASSSGSYNEQFF	TGTGCCAGCAGCAGCGGGTCCTACAATGAGCAGTTCTTC
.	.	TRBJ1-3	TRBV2	CASRPGHSGNTIYF	TGTGCCAGCAGACCGGGACATTCGGGAAACACCATATATTTT
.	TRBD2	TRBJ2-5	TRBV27	CASSLIAGGRGEQYF	TGTGCCAGCAGTCTTATAGCGGGGGGGCGTGGTGAGCAGTACTTC
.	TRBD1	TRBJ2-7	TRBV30	CAWQTGGYEQYF	TGTGCCTGGCAGACAGGGGGCTACGAGCAGTACTTC
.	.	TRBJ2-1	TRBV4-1	CASSQGRLELNEQFF	TGCGCCAGCAGCCAAGGCCGACTAGAACTCAATGAGCAGTTCTTC
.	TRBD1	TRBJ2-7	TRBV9	CASSRDRDFTEQYF	TGTGCCAGCAGTCGGGACAGGGATTTCACCGAGCAGTACTTC
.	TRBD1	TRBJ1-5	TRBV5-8	CASSSGTGGFSNQPQHF	TGTGCCAGCAGCTCCGGGACAGGGGGTTTTAGCAATCAGCCCCAGCATTTT
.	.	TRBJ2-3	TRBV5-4	CASRPGGGTDTQYF	TGTGCCAGCAGGCCGGGGGGCGGAACAGATACGCAGTATTTT
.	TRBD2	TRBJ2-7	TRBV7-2	CASSWTSYEQYF	TGTGCCAGCAGCTGGACTAGCTACGAGCAGTACTTC
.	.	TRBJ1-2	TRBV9	CASSGGQYGYTF	TGTGCCAGCAGCGGCGGACAGTATGGCTACACCTTC
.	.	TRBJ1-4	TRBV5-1	CASSWGAGREKLFF	TGCGCCAGCAGCTGGGGAGCGGGTAGGGAAAAACTGTTTTTT
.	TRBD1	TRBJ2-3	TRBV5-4	CASSLGGGQGVTDTQYF	TGTGCCAGCAGCTTGGGGGGCGGACAGGGGGTTACAGATACGCAGTATTTT
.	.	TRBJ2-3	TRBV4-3	CASSQQNYRDTQYF	TGCGCCAGCAGCCAACAGAATTACCGAGATACGCAGTATTTT
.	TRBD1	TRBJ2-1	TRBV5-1	CASSLRTGDNEQFF	TGCGCCAGCAGCTTGCGGACAGGGGACAATGAGCAGTTCTTC
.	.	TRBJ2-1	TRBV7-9	CASSFTDNEQFF	TGTGCCAGCAGCTTCACAGACAATGAGCAGTTCTTC
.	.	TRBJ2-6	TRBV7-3	CASSLGTHLSGANVLTF	TGTGCCAGCAGCTTGGGGACACACCTCTCTGGGGCCAACGTCCTGACTTTC
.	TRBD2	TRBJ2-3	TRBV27	CASSLLAGGLTDTQYF	TGTGCCAGCAGTTTATTAGCGGGGGGACTCACAGATACGCAGTATTTT
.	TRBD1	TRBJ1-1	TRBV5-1	CASNEGQRNTEAFF	TGCGCCAGCAACGAGGGACAGCGGAACACTGAAGCTTTCTTT
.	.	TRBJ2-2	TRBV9	CASKMDSNAHRELFF	TGTGCCAGCAAGATGGACAGTAACGCACACCGGGAGCTGTTTTTT
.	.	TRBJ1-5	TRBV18	CASSPRYSNQPQHF	TGTGCCAGCTCACCGAGATATAGCAATCAGCCCCAGCATTTT
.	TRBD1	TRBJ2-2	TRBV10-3	CAISESGQGFSLAENTGELFF	TGTGCCATCAGTGAGTCGGGACAGGGGTTCTCCCTAGCGGAGAACACCGGGGAGCTGTTTTTT
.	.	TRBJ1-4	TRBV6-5	CASSYTTVSNEKLFF	TGTGCCAGCAGTTACACGACAGTTTCTAATGAAAAACTGTTTTTT